The 27 T cell receptor beta chains below were found in one sample sequenced in a study of CD8+CD57+ T cells in acquired aplastic anemia. TCR beta VDJ and CDR3 profiling used genomic DNA as template. Via MiXCR, TCRdb re-called the reads, giving one row per CDR3 protein. Among 100,000 to 130,000 distinct CDR3 sequences listed, 40% to 60% were seen once. The sequenced sample was sorted CD4+, CD8+, or CD8+CD57+ T cells (not recorded which) from PBMCs. These receptor sequences come from a human donor in good health, serving as a control.

The gene calls are TRBV25-1 and TRBJ2-7; TRBD1 matches 9 bases. Germline loops: CDR1 MGHDK, CDR2 SYGVNS. This CDR3 region has 14 residues. Unmatched junction bases numbered 11, after V lost 10 bases and J lost 4 bases. The CDR3, as DNA: TGTGCCACCGCCACGGGACAGGGTACGTACGAGCAGTACTTC. Residues: CATATGQGTYEQYF.

In its sample, this clonotype was seen many times. As DNA, the CDR3 is TGTGCCTGGGTAAGGGAGGCTTTCGTTAATTCACCCCTCCACTTT. Its translation is CAWVREAFVNSPLHF. The V call is TRBV10-3, the J call TRBJ1-6, with D unclear. Germline V gene lookup returns CDR1 ENHRY and CDR2 SYGVKD. Trimming took 11 bases from V and 6 from J, leaving 20 bases between them. The CDR3 has 15 amino acids.

The chain uses TRBV2 and TRBJ2-1; D is possibly TRBD1 or TRBD2 (5 bases each). CDR1 and CDR2 (germline): SNHLY, FYNNEI. The V and J ends lost 7 bases and 9 bases respectively, with 16 bases between them. The CDR3 is made up of 13 amino acids. This CDR3 reads CASTPGDRGEQFF. The CDR3 DNA sequence: TGTGCCAGCACTCCCGGGGACCGAGGTGAGCAGTTCTTC.

The chain recombines TRBV29-1 with TRBJ1-2; 9 nucleotides line up with TRBD1. Germline V gives CDR1 SQVTM, CDR2 ANQGSEA. This CDR3 has 13 residues. With V trimmed by 7 bases and J by 6 bases, 9 bases remained unmatched. The CDR3 spells CSALTGGRDGYTF. Here the CDR3 DNA reads TGCAGCGCCCTAACAGGGGGCAGGGATGGCTACACCTTC.

This chain joins TRBV11-2 and TRBJ2-7, with TRBD2 matching 9 bases. With V trimmed by 0 bases and J by 3 bases, 3 bases remained unmatched. Per germline, CDR1 SGHAT and CDR2 FQNNGV. The CDR3 spans 15 residues. DNA of the CDR3: TGTGCCAGCAGCTTAGAGGCTAGCGGGATCTACGAGCAGTACTTC. Its translation is CASSLEASGIYEQYF.

This chain uses TRBV20-1 with TRBJ1-6, with D possibly TRBD1 on 6 matching bases. V was trimmed by 4 bases and J by 7 bases, leaving 23 bases between them. Germline lookup yields CDR1 DFQATT and CDR2 SNEGSKA (reference sequence). CDR3 length: 17 residues. CDR3 residues: CSATTGGRWTPNSPLHF. As DNA, the CDR3 is TGCAGTGCTACGACAGGAGGACGTTGGACTCCAAATTCACCCCTCCACTTT.

As DNA, the CDR3 is TGTGCCACCAGTGCCCCGGACAGCACGAACACCGGGGAGCTGTTTTTT. Translation: CATSAPDSTNTGELFF. The chain joins TRBV24-1 to TRBJ2-2; D is perhaps TRBD1 (6 bases). Germline CDR1 and CDR2: KGHDR and SFDVKD. The CDR3 consists of 16 residues. The V end lost 5 bases, the J end lost 0 bases, and 12 bases lay between the germline ends.

This clonotype was picked up many times. In DNA form, the CDR3 reads TGTGCCAGTAGCCGACAGGGATCTGGCTACACCTTC. Protein product: CASSRQGSGYTF. The genes are TRBV19 and TRBJ1-2; TRBD1 agrees at 7 bases. Germline assignment: CDR1 LNHDA and CDR2 SQIVND (reference sequence). Trimming took 6 bases from V and 7 from J; bases not matched to a gene: 5. The CDR3 is made up of 12 amino acids.

Written as DNA, the CDR3 is TGTGCCAGCAGTGGCCTGGGATTGAGATACAATGAGCAGTTCTTC. Its translation is CASSGLGLRYNEQFF. The rearrangement uses TRBV25-1 and TRBJ2-1, with D unresolved. CDR1 is MGHDK and CDR2 is SYGVNS in the germline V gene. Trimming took 4 bases from V and 4 from J, leaving 14 bases between them. There are 15 residues in the CDR3.

At least ten counts were recorded for this clonotype. The chain has TRBV3-1 and TRBJ2-3; D is undetermined. The V and J ends lost 0 bases and 2 bases respectively, with 6 bases between them. CDR3 length: 14 amino acids. Germline V lookup: CDR1 LGHDT, CDR2 YNNKEL (reference sequence). CDR3 DNA: TGTGCCAGCAGCCAAGATTCCCCCACAGATACGCAGTATTTT. Its protein product is CASSQDSPTDTQYF.

The V call is TRBV11-2, the J call TRBJ1-2; D gene uncertain. The V end was cut by 1 base, the J end by 4 bases, with 16 bases between. The CDR3 runs to 16 residues. From germline, CDR1 is SGHAT and CDR2 FQNNGV. The CDR3, as DNA: TGTGCCAGCAGCTTAGTATTGTGGGGTTTTAGCTATGGCTACACCTTC. Its protein product is CASSLVLWGFSYGYTF.

This clonotype was picked up many times. The chain carries TRBV4-2 and TRBJ2-7; D is possibly TRBD1 (6 bases). Trimming removed 5 bases from V and 2 bases from J, with 16 bases in between. CDR3 length: 15 amino acids. CDR1 and CDR2 from the germline V gene are LGHNA and YNFKEQ. CDR3 loop: CASSSQRGWTYEQYF. The CDR3 DNA reads TGTGCCAGCAGCTCCCAGAGGGGGTGGACCTACGAGCAGTACTTC.

This sequence joins TRBV25-1 and TRBJ2-1, with D unclear. This CDR3 contains 13 residues. Trimming shortened V by 5 bases and J by 5 bases, and 10 bases separated the two germline ends. Germline values: CDR1 MGHDK, CDR2 SYGVNS. The DNA for the CDR3 is TGTGCCAGCAGTAGCCCGGGCCACAATGAGCAGTTCTTC. Protein sequence: CASSSPGHNEQFF.

This clonotype was seen at least ten times. V is TRBV29-1 and J is TRBJ2-7; TRBD1 aligns across 10 bases. This CDR3 is 15 amino acids long. Trimming took 3 bases from V and 3 from J; bases not matched to a gene: 8. Germline V CDR1 and CDR2: SQVTM, ANQGSEA. CDR3 DNA sequence: TGCAGCGTTGACGCCCGAGGGGACAGGGGCTACGAGCAGTACTTC. This codes for CSVDARGDRGYEQYF.

The rearrangement joins TRBV5-1 to TRBJ2-7; the match to TRBD2 covers 11 bases. The J call is doubtful: the DNA matches TRBJ2-5 better. From germline, CDR1 is SGHRS and CDR2 YFSETQ. The CDR3 totals 14 residues. As DNA, the CDR3 is TGCGCCAGCAGCCAACTAGCGGGAGAAGAGACCCAGTACTTC. Encoded protein: CASSQLAGEETQYF.

The chain employs TRBV5-1 and TRBJ2-1; D is possibly TRBD1 (6 bases). Trimming left V 4 bases short and J 6 bases short, with 23 bases between. This CDR3 is 17 amino acids long. Germline-derived CDR1 and CDR2 are SGHRS and YFSETQ. The CDR3 protein is CASSVPRGDTVSNEQFF. The CDR3, as DNA: TGCGCCAGCAGCGTACCCAGGGGCGACACGGTTAGCAATGAGCAGTTCTTC.

This clonotype was seen only a few times. This chain links TRBV6-2 or TRBV6-3 with TRBJ1-1; D gene uncertain. The ends were cut back, 6 bases at V and 0 bases at J, with 8 bases in the middle. The CDR3 covers 13 residues. Germline CDR1 is MNHEY and CDR2 is SVGEGT. DNA of the CDR3: TGTGCCAGCAGACAAGGGCTGAACACTGAAGCTTTCTTT. Translating it yields CASRQGLNTEAFF.

This clonotype has ten or more counts. The chain recombines TRBV4-3 with TRBJ1-2; 10 positions match TRBD1. J was trimmed by 2 bases and V by 4 bases; bases with no gene match: 4. This CDR3 comprises 15 residues. Germline CDR1 LGHNA, CDR2 YSLEER. The DNA of the CDR3 is TGCGCCAGCAGCCTAGGACAGGGGGACAACTATGGCTACACCTTC. Encoded protein: CASSLGQGDNYGYTF.

This clonotype was seen repeatedly, ten times or more. The chain recombines TRBV12-3 or TRBV12-4 with TRBJ1-2, with unresolved D. V lost 1 base and J 1 base, leaving 7 bases between the germline ends. The CDR3 contains 14 residues. The CDR3 sequence: CASSLGGINYGYTF. DNA for the CDR3: TGTGCCAGCAGTTTAGGCGGAATTAACTATGGCTACACCTTC.

The rearrangement joins TRBV7-3 to TRBJ2-6; D is undetermined. This CDR3 has 14 amino acids. Trimming left V 8 bases short and J 0 bases short, with 8 bases between. Germline CDR1 SGHTA, CDR2 FQGTGA. CDR3 sequence reads: CASVSSSGANVLTF. Here the CDR3 DNA reads TGTGCCAGCGTATCCAGCTCTGGGGCCAACGTCCTGACTTTC.

By proportion, this clonotype is medium-sized. The CDR3 region is CATSRRGAWAEQYF. CDR3 nucleotides: TGTGCCACCAGCAGAAGGGGCGCTTGGGCCGAGCAGTACTTC. The V and J genes are TRBV15 and TRBJ2-7; tentative D call: TRBD1 (5 bases). This CDR3 has 14 amino acids. Germline CDR1 reads LNHNV; CDR2 reads YYDKDF (reference sequence). Trimming cost V 2 bases and J 6 bases, with 14 bases left between them.

The chain is built from TRBV29-1 and TRBJ2-7; 14 bases align to TRBD2. Looked up from germline, CDR1 is SQVTM and CDR2 is ANQGSEA. Trimming removed 5 bases from V and 5 bases from J; junction bases left unmatched: 5. The CDR3 sequence is 14 residues long. The CDR3 protein is CSVMTSGRAHEQYF. In nucleotides, the CDR3 is TGCAGCGTTATGACTAGCGGGAGGGCTCACGAGCAGTACTTC.

The chain employs TRBV5-1 and TRBJ2-7, with TRBD2 matching over 12 bases. This CDR3 has 14 residues. Germline CDR1 reads SGHRS; CDR2 reads YFSETQ. Trimming cost V 3 bases and J 4 bases; bases outside gene matches: 2. CDR3 amino acids: CASSSGLAGYEQYV. CDR3 DNA sequence: TGCGCCAGCAGCTCGGGACTAGCGGGTTACGAGCAGTACGTC.

This sequence joins TRBV15 and TRBJ1-5; TRBD1 might be the D (6 bases). The CDR3 is 19 residues long. The germline V and J ends were trimmed by 1 base and 2 bases, with 21 bases remaining between them. Germline-derived CDR1 and CDR2 are LNHNV and YYDKDF (reference sequence). The chain's CDR3 is CATSRVHLKTGAGNQPQHF. The CDR3 bases are TGTGCCACCAGCAGAGTCCACCTTAAGACAGGCGCTGGCAATCAGCCCCAGCATTTT.

This clonotype has just a few counts. The V and J genes are TRBV25-1 and TRBJ2-7; TRBD1 agrees at 7 bases. The CDR3 sequence is 13 residues long. V was pared by 6 bases and J by 6 bases, with 8 bases of the junction left unmatched. CDR1 and CDR2 from the germline V gene are MGHDK and SYGVNS. CDR3 residues: CASRHSTGVEQYF. CDR3 coding DNA: TGTGCCAGCAGACACAGTACAGGGGTCGAGCAGTACTTC.

In this sample, this clonotype turned up once. This chain's CDR3 is CSVEVDSLNTEAFF. DNA of the CDR3: TGCAGCGTTGAAGTGGACAGCTTGAACACTGAAGCTTTCTTT. The rearrangement uses TRBV29-1 and TRBJ1-1; possibly TRBD1 for D (6 bases). The V gene's germline CDR1 is SQVTM and CDR2 ANQGSEA. The V end was cut by 1 base, the J end by 0 bases, with 9 bases between. The CDR3 consists of 14 residues.

This clonotype was observed many times. This chain links TRBV14 with TRBJ1-1; D is unresolved. Germline V gives CDR1 SGHDN, CDR2 FVKESK. V was trimmed by 0 bases and J by 6 bases, leaving 17 bases between them. CDR3 length: 16 residues. As DNA, the CDR3 is TGTGCCAGCAGCCAAGATGGGATCGGGCCAGTCCCTGAAGCTTTCTTT. Translated, it gives CASSQDGIGPVPEAFF.